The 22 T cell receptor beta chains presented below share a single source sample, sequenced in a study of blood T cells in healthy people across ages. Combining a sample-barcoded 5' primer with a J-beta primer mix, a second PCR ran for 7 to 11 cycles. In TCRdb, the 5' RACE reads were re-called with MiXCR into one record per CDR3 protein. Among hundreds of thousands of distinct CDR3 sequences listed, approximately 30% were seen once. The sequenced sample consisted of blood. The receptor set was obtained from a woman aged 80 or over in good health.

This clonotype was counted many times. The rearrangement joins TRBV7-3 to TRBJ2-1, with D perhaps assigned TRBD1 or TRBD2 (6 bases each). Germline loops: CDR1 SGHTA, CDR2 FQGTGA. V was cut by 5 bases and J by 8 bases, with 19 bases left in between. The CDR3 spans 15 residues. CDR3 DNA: TGTGCCAGCAGCCACGGGACACTAGCTTCCGATGAGCAGTTCTTC. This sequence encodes CASSHGTLASDEQFF.

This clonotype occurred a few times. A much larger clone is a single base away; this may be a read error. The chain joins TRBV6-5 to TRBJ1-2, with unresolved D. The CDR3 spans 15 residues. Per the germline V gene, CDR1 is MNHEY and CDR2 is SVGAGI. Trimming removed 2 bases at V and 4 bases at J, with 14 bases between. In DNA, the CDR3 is TGTGCCAGCAGTTACCGGAGGGCCGGGAGCTATGGCTACACCTTC. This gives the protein CASSYRRAGSYGYTF.

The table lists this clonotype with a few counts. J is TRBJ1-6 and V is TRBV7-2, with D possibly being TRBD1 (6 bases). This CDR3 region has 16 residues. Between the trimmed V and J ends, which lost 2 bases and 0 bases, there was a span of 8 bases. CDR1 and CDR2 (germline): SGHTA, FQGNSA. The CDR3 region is CASSLSGASYNSPLHF. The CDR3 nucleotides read TGTGCCAGCAGCTTATCGGGGGCCTCCTATAATTCACCCCTCCACTTT.

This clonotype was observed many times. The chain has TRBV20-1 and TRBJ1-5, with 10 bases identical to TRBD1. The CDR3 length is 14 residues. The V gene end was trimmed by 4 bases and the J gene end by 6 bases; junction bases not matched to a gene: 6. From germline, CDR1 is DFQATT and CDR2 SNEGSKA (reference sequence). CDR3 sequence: CSATRDRGSQPQHF. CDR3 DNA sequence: TGCAGTGCTACCCGGGACAGGGGTAGTCAGCCCCAGCATTTT.

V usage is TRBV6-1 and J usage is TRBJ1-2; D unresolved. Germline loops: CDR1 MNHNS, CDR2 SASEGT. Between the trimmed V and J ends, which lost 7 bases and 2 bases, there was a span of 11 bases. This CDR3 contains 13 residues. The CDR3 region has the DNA TGTGCCAGCACCATCCGGGAAAACTATGGCTACACCTTC. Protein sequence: CASTIRENYGYTF.

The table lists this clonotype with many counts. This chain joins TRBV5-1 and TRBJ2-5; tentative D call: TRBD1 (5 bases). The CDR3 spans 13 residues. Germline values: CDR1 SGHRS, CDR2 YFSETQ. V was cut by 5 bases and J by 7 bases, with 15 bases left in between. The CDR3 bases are TGCGCCAGCAGTACTGCTACCCAGGGGACCCAGTACTTC. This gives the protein CASSTATQGTQYF.

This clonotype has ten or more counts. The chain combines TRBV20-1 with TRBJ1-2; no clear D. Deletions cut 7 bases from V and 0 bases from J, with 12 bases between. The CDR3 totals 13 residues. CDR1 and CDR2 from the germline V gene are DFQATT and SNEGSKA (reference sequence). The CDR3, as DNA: TGCAGTGTCTTATCGACGGCTAACTATGGCTACACCTTC. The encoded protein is CSVLSTANYGYTF.

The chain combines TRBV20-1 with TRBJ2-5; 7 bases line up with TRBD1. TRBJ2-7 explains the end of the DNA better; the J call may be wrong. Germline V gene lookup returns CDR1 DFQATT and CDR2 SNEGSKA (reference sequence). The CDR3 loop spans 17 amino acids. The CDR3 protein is CSAMPGTASRRKGEQYF. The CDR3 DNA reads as TGCAGTGCTATGCCCGGGACAGCGTCCCGCAGAAAAGGCGAGCAGTACTTC.

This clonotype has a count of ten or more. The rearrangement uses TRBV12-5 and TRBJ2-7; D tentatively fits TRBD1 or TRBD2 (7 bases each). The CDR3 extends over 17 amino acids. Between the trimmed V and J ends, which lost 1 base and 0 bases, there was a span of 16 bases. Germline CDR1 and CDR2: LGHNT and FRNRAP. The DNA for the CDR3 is TGTGCTAGTGGTTTGGCCCTCGGGGGGACAGCCTCCTACGAGCAGTACTTC. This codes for CASGLALGGTASYEQYF.

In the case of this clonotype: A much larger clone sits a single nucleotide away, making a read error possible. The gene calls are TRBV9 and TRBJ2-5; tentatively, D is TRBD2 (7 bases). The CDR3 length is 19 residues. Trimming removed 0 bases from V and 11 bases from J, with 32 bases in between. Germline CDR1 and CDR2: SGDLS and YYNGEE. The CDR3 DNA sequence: TGTGCCAGCAGCGTAGGAATAAGGGTGGGGGCTAGCGGTTGGAGTGAGCAGTACTTC. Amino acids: CASSVGIRVGASGWSEQYF. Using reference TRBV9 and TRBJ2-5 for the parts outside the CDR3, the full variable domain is DSGVTQTPKHLITATGQRVTLRCSPRSGDLSVYWYQQSLDQGLQFLIQYYNGEERAKGNILERFSAQQFPDLHSELNLSSLELGDSALYFCASSVGIRVGASGWSEQYFGPGTRLLVL.

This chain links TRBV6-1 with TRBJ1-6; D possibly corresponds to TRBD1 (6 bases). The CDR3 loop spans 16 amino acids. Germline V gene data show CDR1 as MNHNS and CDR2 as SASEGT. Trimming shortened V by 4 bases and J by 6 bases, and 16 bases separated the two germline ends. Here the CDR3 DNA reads TGTGCCAGCAGTGTTCAGGGGACCTCCGGTAATTCACCCCTCCACTTT. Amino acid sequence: CASSVQGTSGNSPLHF.

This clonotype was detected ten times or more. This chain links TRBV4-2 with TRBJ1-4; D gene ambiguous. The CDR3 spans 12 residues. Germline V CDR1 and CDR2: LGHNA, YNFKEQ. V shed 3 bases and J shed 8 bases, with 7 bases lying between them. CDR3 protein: CASSHSPEKLFF. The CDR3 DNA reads TGTGCCAGCAGCCACAGCCCGGAAAAACTGTTTTTT.

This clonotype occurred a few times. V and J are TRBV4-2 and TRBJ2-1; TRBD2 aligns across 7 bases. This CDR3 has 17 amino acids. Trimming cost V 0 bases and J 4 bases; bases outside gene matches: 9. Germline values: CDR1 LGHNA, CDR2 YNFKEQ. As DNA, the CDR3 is TGTGCCAGCAGCCAAGATCCCCGCGGGGGACTTTACAATGAGCAGTTCTTC. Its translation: CASSQDPRGGLYNEQFF.

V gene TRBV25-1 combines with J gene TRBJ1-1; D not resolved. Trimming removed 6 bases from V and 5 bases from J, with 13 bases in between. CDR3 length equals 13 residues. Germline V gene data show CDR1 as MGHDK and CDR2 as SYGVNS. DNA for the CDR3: TGTGCCAGCAGGTATGGCGTTACTACTGAAGCTTTCTTT. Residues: CASRYGVTTEAFF.

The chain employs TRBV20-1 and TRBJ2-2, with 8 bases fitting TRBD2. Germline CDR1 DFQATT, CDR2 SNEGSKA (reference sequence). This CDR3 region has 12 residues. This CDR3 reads CVSGANTGELFF. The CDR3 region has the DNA TGCGTTAGCGGGGCGAACACCGGGGAGCTGTTTTTT.

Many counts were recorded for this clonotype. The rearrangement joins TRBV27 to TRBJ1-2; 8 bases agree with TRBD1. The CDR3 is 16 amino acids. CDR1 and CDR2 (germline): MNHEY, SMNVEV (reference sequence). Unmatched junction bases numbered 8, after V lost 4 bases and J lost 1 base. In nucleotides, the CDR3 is TGTGCCAGCAGTTCTCGGACAGGGATGAATAACTATGGCTACACCTTC. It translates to CASSSRTGMNNYGYTF.

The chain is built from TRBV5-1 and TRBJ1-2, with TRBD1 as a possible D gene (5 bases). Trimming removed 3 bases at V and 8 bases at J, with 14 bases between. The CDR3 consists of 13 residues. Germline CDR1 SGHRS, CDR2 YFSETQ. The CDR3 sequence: CASSSTDNWGYTF. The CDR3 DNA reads TGCGCCAGCAGCTCGACAGACAACTGGGGCTACACCTTC.

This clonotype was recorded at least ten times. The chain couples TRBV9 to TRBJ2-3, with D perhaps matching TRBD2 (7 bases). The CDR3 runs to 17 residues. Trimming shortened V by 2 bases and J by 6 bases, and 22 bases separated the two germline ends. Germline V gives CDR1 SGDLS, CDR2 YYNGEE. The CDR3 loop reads CASSVPRGGGPSDTQYF. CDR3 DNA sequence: TGTGCCAGCAGCGTCCCCCGTGGGGGGGGGCCGTCCGATACGCAGTATTTT.

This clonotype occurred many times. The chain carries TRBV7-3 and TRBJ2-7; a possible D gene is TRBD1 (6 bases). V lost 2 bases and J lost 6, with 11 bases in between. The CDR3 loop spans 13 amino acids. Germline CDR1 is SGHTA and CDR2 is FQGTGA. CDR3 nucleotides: TGTGCCAGCAGCTTAGGGCAGGGGACCGAGCAGTACTTC. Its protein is CASSLGQGTEQYF.

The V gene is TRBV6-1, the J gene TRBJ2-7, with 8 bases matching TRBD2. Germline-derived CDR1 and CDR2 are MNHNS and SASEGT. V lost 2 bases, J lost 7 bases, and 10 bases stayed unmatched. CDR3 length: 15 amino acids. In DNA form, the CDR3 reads TGTGCCAGCAGTGAACAAGGACTAGCTCACAATGAGCAGTACTTC. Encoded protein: CASSEQGLAHNEQYF.

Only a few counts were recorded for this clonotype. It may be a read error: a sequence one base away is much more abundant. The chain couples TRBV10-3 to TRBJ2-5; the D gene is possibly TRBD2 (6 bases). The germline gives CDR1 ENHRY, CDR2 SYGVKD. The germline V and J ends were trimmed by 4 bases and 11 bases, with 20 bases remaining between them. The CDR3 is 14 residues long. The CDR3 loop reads CAISARGTYNEQYF. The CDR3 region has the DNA TGTGCCATCAGTGCCCGGGGGACCTACAATGAGCAGTACTTC.

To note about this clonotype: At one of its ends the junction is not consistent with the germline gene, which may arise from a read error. CDR3 DNA: TGTGCCGGCAGACTCCACTCCCTTGGGGGCTCCTATAATTCACCACTCCACTTT. Its translation is CAGRLHSLGGSYNSPLHF. The V gene is TRBV12-3 or TRBV12-4, the J gene TRBJ1-6; the D gene is possibly TRBD1 (6 bases). This CDR3 is 18 amino acids long.